This T cell receptor beta chain was captured by sequencing in a study of blood T cell repertoires in COVID-19. Overall study: Material from acute and convalescent COVID-19 was sourced from the United States, Italy and Spain.

This clone showed up many times. Germline assignment: CDR1 LGHDT and CDR2 YNNKEL (reference sequence). The CDR3 consists of 14 residues. V shed 4 bases and J shed 4 bases, with 14 bases lying between them. As handled by the study authors: Researchers report that nucleated cell counts were estimated from reference gene primer amplification. The repertoire was sequenced with immunoSEQ multiplex PCR; TCRdb's copy has only in-frame clones and lacks some. The DNA was the basis for D and trimming; V, J and clone size are from that table. This sample has some 200,000 clones, with roughly 80% found just once.

The material sequenced was peripheral blood. The source is an elderly woman with acute or convalescent COVID-19. The V gene is TRBV3-1 (or the pseudogene TRBV3-2), the J gene TRBJ2-7, with D tentatively TRBD2 (6 bases). In nucleotides, the CDR3 is TGTGCCAGCAGCCTTTCTGGCGGGACTTACGAGCAGTACTTC. Its translation: CASSLSGGTYEQYF.